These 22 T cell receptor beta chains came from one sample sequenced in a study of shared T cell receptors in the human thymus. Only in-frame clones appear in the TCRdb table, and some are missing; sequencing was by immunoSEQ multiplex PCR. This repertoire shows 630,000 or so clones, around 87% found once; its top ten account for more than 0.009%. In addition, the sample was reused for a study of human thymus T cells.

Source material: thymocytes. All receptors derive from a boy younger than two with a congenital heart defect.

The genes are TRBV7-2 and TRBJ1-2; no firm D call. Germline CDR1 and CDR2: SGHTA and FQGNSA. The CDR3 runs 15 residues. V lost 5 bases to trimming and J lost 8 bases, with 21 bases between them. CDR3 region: CASSITRGAIRGYTF. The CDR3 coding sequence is TGTGCCAGCAGCATAACGAGAGGAGCGATTAGGGGCTACACCTTC.

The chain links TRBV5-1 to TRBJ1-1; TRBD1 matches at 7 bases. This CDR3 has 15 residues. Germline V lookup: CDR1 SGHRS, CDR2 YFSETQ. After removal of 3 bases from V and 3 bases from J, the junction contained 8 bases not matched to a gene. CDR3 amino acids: CASSYGTASYTEAFF. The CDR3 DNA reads TGCGCCAGCAGCTACGGGACAGCCTCTTACACTGAAGCTTTCTTT.

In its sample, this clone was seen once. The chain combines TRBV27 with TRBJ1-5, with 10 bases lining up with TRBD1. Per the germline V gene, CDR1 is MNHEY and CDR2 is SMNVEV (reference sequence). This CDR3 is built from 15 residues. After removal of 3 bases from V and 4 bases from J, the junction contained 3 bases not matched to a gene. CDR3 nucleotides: TGTGCCAGCAGTTTGACAGGGGGCAGGAATCAGCCCCAGCATTTT. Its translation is CASSLTGGRNQPQHF.

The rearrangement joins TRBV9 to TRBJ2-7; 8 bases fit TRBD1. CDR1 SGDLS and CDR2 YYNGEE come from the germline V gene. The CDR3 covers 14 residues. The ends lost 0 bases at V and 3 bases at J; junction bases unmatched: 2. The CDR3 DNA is TGTGCCAGCAGCGTAGGCGACAGGGGCTACGAGCAGTACTTC. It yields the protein CASSVGDRGYEQYF.

The CDR3 here is CASSQASQGVPVGNSPLHF. CDR3 nucleotides: TGCGCCAGCAGCCAAGCATCCCAGGGGGTACCCGTCGGGAATTCACCCCTCCACTTT. V and J are TRBV4-3 and TRBJ1-6; 7 nucleotides line up with TRBD1. The CDR3 spans 19 residues. CDR1 LGHNA and CDR2 YSLEER come from the germline V gene. V was pared by 1 base and J by 7 bases, with 16 bases of the junction left unmatched.

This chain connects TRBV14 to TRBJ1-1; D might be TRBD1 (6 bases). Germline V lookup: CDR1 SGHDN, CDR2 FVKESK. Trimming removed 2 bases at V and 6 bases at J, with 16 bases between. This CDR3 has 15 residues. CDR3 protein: CASSQLQGPYPEAFF. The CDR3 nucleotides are TGTGCCAGCAGCCAACTCCAGGGGCCCTACCCTGAAGCTTTCTTT.

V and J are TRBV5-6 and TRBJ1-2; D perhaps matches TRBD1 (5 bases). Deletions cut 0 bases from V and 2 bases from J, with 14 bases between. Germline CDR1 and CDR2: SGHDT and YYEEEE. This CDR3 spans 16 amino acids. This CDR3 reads CASSLGWGGSNYGYTF. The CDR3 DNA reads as TGTGCCAGCAGCTTGGGGTGGGGGGGATCCAACTATGGCTACACCTTC.

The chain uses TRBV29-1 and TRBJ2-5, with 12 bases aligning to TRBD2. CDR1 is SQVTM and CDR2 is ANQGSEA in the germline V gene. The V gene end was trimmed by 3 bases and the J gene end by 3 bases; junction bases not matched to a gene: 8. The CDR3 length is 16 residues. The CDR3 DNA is TGCAGCGTTGATTCCCATCGGACTAGCGGGGAAGAGACCCAGTACTTC. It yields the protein CSVDSHRTSGEETQYF.

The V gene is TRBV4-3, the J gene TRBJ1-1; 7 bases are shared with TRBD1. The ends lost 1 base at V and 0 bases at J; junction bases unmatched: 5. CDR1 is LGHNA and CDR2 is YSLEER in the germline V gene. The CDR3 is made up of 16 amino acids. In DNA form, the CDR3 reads TGCGCCAGCAGCCAAGCCTATGACAGGGTGAACACTGAAGCTTTCTTT. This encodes CASSQAYDRVNTEAFF.

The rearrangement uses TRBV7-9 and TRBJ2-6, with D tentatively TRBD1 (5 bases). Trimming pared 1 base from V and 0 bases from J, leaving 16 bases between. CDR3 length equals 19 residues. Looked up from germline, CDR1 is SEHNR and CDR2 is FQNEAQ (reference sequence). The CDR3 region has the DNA TGTGCCAGCAGCTTAGAGGTGGCAGGGCCTTACTCTGGGGCCAACGTCCTGACTTTC. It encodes CASSLEVAGPYSGANVLTF.

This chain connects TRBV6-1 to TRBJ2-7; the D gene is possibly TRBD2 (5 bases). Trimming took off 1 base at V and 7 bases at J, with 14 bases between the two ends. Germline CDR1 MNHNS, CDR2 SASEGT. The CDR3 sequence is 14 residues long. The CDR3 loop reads CASSEGEREKEQYF. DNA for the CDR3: TGTGCCAGCAGTGAAGGAGAGAGGGAGAAGGAGCAGTACTTC.

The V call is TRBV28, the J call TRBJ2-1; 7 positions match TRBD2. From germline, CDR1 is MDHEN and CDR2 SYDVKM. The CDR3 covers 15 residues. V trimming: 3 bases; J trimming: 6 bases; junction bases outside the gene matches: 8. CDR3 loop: CASSFRGDGSNEQFF. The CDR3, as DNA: TGTGCCAGCAGTTTTCGGGGGGACGGTTCCAATGAGCAGTTCTTC.

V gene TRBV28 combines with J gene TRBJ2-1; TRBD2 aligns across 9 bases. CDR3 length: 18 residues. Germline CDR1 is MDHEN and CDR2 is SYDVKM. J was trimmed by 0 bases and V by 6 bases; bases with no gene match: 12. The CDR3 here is CASSQTSSGVRSYNEQFF. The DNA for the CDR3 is TGTGCCAGCAGCCAGACCTCTAGCGGGGTACGCTCCTACAATGAGCAGTTCTTC.

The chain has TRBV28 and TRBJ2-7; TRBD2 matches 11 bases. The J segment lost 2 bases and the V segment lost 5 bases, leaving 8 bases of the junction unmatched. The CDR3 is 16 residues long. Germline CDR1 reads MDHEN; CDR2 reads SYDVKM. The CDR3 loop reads CASSPGTSGATYEQYF. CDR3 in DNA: TGTGCCAGCAGTCCCGGGACTAGCGGTGCGACCTACGAGCAGTACTTC.

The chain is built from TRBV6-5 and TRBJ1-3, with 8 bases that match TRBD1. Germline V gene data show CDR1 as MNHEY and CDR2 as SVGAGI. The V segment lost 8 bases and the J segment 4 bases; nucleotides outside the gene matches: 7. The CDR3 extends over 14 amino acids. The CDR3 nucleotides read TGTGCCAGCGCCGACAGGGGTGGAGGAAACACCATATATTTT. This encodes CASADRGGGNTIYF.

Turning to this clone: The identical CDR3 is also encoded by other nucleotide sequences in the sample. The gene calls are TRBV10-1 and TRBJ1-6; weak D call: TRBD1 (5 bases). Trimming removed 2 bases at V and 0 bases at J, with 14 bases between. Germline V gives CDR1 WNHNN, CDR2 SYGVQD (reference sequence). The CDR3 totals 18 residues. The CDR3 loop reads CASSERQLASSYNSPLHF. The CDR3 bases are TGCGCCAGCAGTGAGAGACAGTTGGCCAGCTCCTATAATTCACCCCTCCACTTT.

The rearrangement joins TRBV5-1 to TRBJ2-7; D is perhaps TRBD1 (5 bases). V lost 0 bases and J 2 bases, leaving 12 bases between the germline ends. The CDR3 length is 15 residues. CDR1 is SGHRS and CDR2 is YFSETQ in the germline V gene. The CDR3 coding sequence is TGCGCCAGCAGCTTGGTAATCAGGGAACCCTACGAGCAGTACTTC. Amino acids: CASSLVIREPYEQYF. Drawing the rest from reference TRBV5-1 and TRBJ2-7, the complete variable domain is KAGVTQTPRYLIKTRGQQVTLSCSPISGHRSVSWYQQTPGQGLQFLFEYFSETQRNKGNFPGRFSGRQFSNSRSEMNVSTLELGDSALYLCASSLVIREPYEQYFGPGTRLTVT.

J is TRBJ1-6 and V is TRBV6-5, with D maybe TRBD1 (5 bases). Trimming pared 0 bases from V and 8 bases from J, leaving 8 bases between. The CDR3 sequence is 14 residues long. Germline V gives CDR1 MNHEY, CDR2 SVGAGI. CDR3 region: CASSYSGGDSPLHF. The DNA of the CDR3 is TGTGCCAGCAGTTACTCGGGGGGTGATTCACCCCTCCACTTT.

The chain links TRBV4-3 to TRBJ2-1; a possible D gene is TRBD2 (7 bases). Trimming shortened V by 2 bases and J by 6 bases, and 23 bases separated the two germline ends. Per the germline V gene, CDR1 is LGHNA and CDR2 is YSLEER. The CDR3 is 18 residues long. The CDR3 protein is CASSQIFEGGRLGNEQFF. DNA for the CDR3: TGCGCCAGCAGCCAAATTTTCGAGGGGGGGAGGTTGGGCAATGAGCAGTTCTTC.

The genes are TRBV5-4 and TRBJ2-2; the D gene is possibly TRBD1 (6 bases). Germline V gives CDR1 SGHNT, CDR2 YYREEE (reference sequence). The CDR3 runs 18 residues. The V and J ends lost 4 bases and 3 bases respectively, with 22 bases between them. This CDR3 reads CASSDPSGTLSHTGELFF. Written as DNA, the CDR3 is TGTGCCAGCAGCGATCCGTCCGGGACACTCAGTCACACCGGGGAGCTGTTTTTT.

The DNA for the CDR3 is TGTGCCAGCCGCAAGAGAGCGGGGGGGAAATACAATGAGCAGTTCTTC. This translates into CASRKRAGGKYNEQFF. The chain recombines TRBV6-6 with TRBJ2-1; TRBD2 matches at 10 bases. Germline CDR1 MNHNY, CDR2 SVGAGI (reference sequence). This CDR3 contains 16 residues. Losses at the gene ends were 8 bases for V and 4 bases for J; bases not matched to a gene: 11.

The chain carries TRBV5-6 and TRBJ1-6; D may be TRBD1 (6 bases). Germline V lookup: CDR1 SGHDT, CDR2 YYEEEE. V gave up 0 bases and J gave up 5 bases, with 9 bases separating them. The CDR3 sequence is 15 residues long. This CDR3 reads CASSLGTANNSPLHF. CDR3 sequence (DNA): TGTGCCAGCAGCTTGGGGACAGCCAATAATTCACCCCTCCACTTT.